These 15 T cell receptor beta chains originate from one sample sequenced in a study of T cell responses to AZD1222 COVID-19 vaccine. Repertoires were generated with immunoSEQ multiplex PCR, while TCRdb's copy carries only in-frame clones and drops some. The sample shows roughly 140,000 clones, 85% to 95% of them seen only once. Source: peripheral blood, taken on day 0 of AZD1222 vaccination. The receptors derive from an adult in good health.

This clone appeared once. This chain joins TRBV7-5 and TRBJ2-7. TRBV7-5 is given as a pseudogene. The CDR3 runs to 17 residues. The CDR3 here is CARSLGKGTASSYEQYF. The CDR3, as DNA: TGTGCCAGAAGCTTAGGTAAAGGGACGGCCAGCTCCTACGAGCAGTACTTC.

The chain is built from TRBV7-9 and TRBJ2-3, with TRBD1 identical over 8 bases. This CDR3 is built from 13 residues. Germline V gene data show CDR1 as SEHNR and CDR2 as FQNEAQ (reference sequence). With 5 bases clipped from V and 8 bases from J, the junction kept 6 bases outside the gene matches. CDR3 nucleotide sequence: TGTGCCAGCAGCCAGACAGGGGTCGGTACGCAGTATTTT. Translating it yields CASSQTGVGTQYF.

This clone was seen once. V gene TRBV5-6 combines with J gene TRBJ1-2; D gene uncertain. The CDR3 spans 14 residues. The germline V and J ends were trimmed by 0 bases and 7 bases, with 13 bases remaining between them. In germline, CDR1 is SGHDT, CDR2 YYEEEE. CDR3 DNA: TGTGCCAGCAGCTTGGCTGGGATAAGTTCTGGCTACACCTTC. This encodes CASSLAGISSGYTF.

The chain recombines TRBV11-2 with TRBJ2-1, with a weak D call TRBD2 (6 bases). This CDR3 has 14 amino acids. Germline V gives CDR1 SGHAT, CDR2 FQNNGV. Trimming pared 5 bases from V and 12 bases from J, leaving 20 bases between. The CDR3 is CASSLGLEGARQFF. The CDR3 DNA is TGTGCCAGCAGCCTTGGGTTGGAGGGAGCCCGGCAGTTCTTC.

The J gene is TRBJ1-5, the V gene TRBV4-2; the D is unclear. CDR3 length: 15 residues. CDR1 LGHNA and CDR2 YNFKEQ come from the germline V gene. The V gene lost 0 bases and the J gene lost 7 bases, with 13 bases spanning the gap. For the CDR3, the DNA is TGTGCCAGCAGCCAAGACCCTCTCTCTGAGCAGCCCCAGCATTTT. This translates into CASSQDPLSEQPQHF.

This clone was recorded once. The chain carries TRBV4-1 and TRBJ2-1; no definite D call. The CDR3 spans 16 residues. Trimming removed 2 bases from V and 5 bases from J, with 16 bases in between. Germline CDR1 reads MGHRA; CDR2 reads YSYEKL. The CDR3, as DNA: TGCGCCAGCAGCCAAAACTATCCCCTTGTTAACAATGAGCAGTTCTTC. Protein: CASSQNYPLVNNEQFF.

This clone was counted a single time. The V gene is TRBV4-1, the J gene TRBJ1-2; D remains unclear. CDR1 is MGHRA, CDR2 YSYEKL, per germline. The CDR3 has 17 residues. With 0 bases removed from V and 3 bases from J, the gap between germline ends came to 17 bases. CDR3 in amino acids: CASSQERKGSLHYGYTF. The CDR3 bases are TGCGCCAGCAGCCAAGAAAGGAAGGGATCCCTACACTATGGCTACACCTTC.

The chain joins TRBV7-3 to TRBJ2-7; 8 bases are shared with TRBD2. Germline V lookup: CDR1 SGHTA, CDR2 FQGTGA. This CDR3 spans 16 amino acids. The trim removed 5 bases at V and 5 bases at J, leaving 14 bases unmatched. The CDR3 region is CASSPLPGGLLDEQYF. In DNA, the CDR3 is TGTGCCAGCAGCCCACTACCGGGGGGGTTGCTCGACGAGCAGTACTTC. The full variable domain, with the rest looked up from reference TRBV7-3 and TRBJ2-7, is GAGVSQTPSNKVTEKGKYVELRCDPISGHTALYWYRQSLGQGPEFLIYFQGTGAADDSGLPNDRFFAVRPEGSVSTLKIQRTERGDSAVYLCASSPLPGGLLDEQYFGPGTRLTVT.

The chain is built from TRBV5-1 and TRBJ2-1; 11 bases are a match to TRBD2. The trim removed 4 bases at V and 3 bases at J, leaving 3 bases unmatched. The CDR3 loop spans 15 amino acids. Germline-derived CDR1 and CDR2 are SGHRS and YFSETQ. The CDR3 nucleotides are TGCGCCAGCAGCCCGGGGACTAGCGGCTACAATGAGCAGTTCTTC. As protein: CASSPGTSGYNEQFF. Complete variable domain (other parts from reference TRBV5-1 and TRBJ2-1): KAGVTQTPRYLIKTRGQQVTLSCSPISGHRSVSWYQQTPGQGLQFLFEYFSETQRNKGNFPGRFSGRQFSNSRSEMNVSTLELGDSALYLCASSPGTSGYNEQFFGPGTRLTVL.

This rearrangement joins TRBV7-3 to TRBJ2-2; maybe TRBD2 (5 bases). V was cut by 6 bases and J by 1 base, with 9 bases left in between. The CDR3 is 14 amino acids. The germline V gene has CDR1 SGHTA and CDR2 FQGTGA. The CDR3 spells CASSLDLNTGELFF. The CDR3 nucleotides are TGTGCCAGCAGTTTGGACTTGAACACCGGGGAGCTGTTTTTT.

The genes are TRBV6-5 and TRBJ1-5, with TRBD1 matching over 10 bases. The germline gives CDR1 MNHEY, CDR2 SVGAGI. CDR3 size: 15 residues. The V segment lost 7 bases and the J segment 7 bases; nucleotides outside the gene matches: 10. CDR3: CASTPGQGSGQPQHF. For the CDR3, the DNA is TGTGCCAGCACCCCGGGACAGGGGAGTGGACAGCCCCAGCATTTT.

The chain recombines TRBV7-2 with TRBJ1-3; no firm D call. CDR3 length: 18 amino acids. Germline values: CDR1 SGHTA, CDR2 FQGNSA. V lost 5 bases and J 0 bases, leaving 20 bases between the germline ends. CDR3 DNA sequence: TGTGCCAGCAGCACCAATCCGGGGAGTGGGGTCTCTGGAAACACCATATATTTT. This encodes CASSTNPGSGVSGNTIYF.

The genes are TRBV6-5 and TRBJ1-4; D unresolved. The CDR3 covers 12 residues. The V end lost 5 bases, the J end lost 8 bases, and 9 bases lay between the germline ends. Per germline, CDR1 MNHEY and CDR2 SVGAGI. The CDR3 spells CASSSPREKLFF. DNA of the CDR3: TGTGCCAGCAGTAGTCCTAGAGAAAAACTGTTTTTT.

The J gene is TRBJ2-7, the V gene TRBV6-5; 9 nucleotides align to TRBD1. This CDR3 has 13 residues. The germline CDR1 and CDR2 sequences are MNHEY and SVGAGI. The junction had 2 bases not matched to a gene; V was cut back by 2 bases and J by 6 bases. The CDR3 region has the DNA TGTGCCAGCAGTTACGGACAGGGGCGCGAGCAGTACTTC. As protein: CASSYGQGREQYF.

The CDR3 is CASSPRLAGVRYNEQFF. The CDR3 region has the DNA TGTGCCAGCAGTCCCCGACTAGCGGGAGTTCGGTACAATGAGCAGTTCTTC. The V call is TRBV6-2 or TRBV6-3, the J call TRBJ2-1, with 12 bases fitting TRBD2. Germline CDR1 is MNHEY and CDR2 is SVGEGT. V was pared by 5 bases and J by 4 bases, with 9 bases of the junction left unmatched. The CDR3 is made up of 17 amino acids.